This entry features one TCR beta chain sequence. What this receptor recognizes is not known. The cohort comprised some 680 healthy bone marrow donors. At the time of sampling, all cohort members were nominally healthy, though unrecorded immune exposures were likely present. The donor was CMV seronegative and belonged to the group of 350 or so seronegative cohort members. A peripheral blood sample was provided by each donor, and peripheral blood mononuclear cells were used for TCR beta sequencing. Genomic DNA was extracted from the blood cell samples with the Qiagen DNeasy Blood Extraction Kit. The CDR1 and CDR2 encoded by the germline V gene (reference sequence) are LNHDA and SQIVND. Trimming takes 7 bases from V and 2 bases from J, and the germline ends sit 21 bases apart. The CDR3 covers 17 residues, taking in both the cysteine and the phenylalanine. Here the CDR3 DNA is all that survives: 51 bases in frame from base 1.

These data originate in a study of cytomegalovirus exposure and HLA in healthy donors (dated by TCRdb to between 2016 and 2019). In the study overall: In an earlier analysis of approximately 500 of the donors, roughly 300 Gb of sequence data and 95 million to 130 million unique TCR beta sequences from 150 million to 200 million T cells were reported. About 300 gigabases of sequencing data and approximately 93 million unique TCR sequences were included in an early release covering 550 to 800 HLA-typed donors. The genetic ancestry cluster associated with self-reported Caucasian donors included roughly four fifths of the 398 genotyped donors. The aim of the study was to test whether cataloging public T cell receptors could identify signatures of past pathogen exposure. The T cell repertoires of 700 or so subjects were profiled by immunosequencing and related to cytomegalovirus serostatus. Besides the first cohort of approximately 710 subjects, a separate validation cohort made up of over 100 different subjects was used. To predict cytomegalovirus infection status, the study brought together high-throughput TCR immunosequencing, statistical association of individual TCRs with disease status, and machine learning. To study patterns of TCR occurrence, a later analysis re-analyzed previously published TCR beta repertoires from just over 650 donors and added high-resolution HLA genotyping. Rather than using new phenotypic data, the later analysis identified candidate immune exposures from TCR beta sequences and from how often those sequences occurred across donors. To decide whether each TCR beta V gene segment behaved as functional or pseudogenic, an earlier analysis of fewer than 750 of the donors relied on high-throughput TCR beta sequencing. Alongside the repertoire data, information on donor age, sex, ethnicity and CMV serostatus was compiled. Genome-wide SNP genotypes for about three fifths of the roughly 670 donors were used in a later genetic analysis, which treated that subset as a discovery cohort. All discovery cohort repertoires had been generated on a single sequencing platform. Both class I and class II loci were covered by HLA typing, at four-digit resolution. The number of typed donors differed by locus: about 629-640 for A, B, C, DRB1 and DQB1; some 500 for DQA1; 606 for DPA1; and roughly 450 for DPB1. Four or five DR-DQ haplotypes were treated as single units for association and clustering because of strong linkage in the cohort. Among several hundred genotyped donors of the cohort, an average of approximately 200,000 unique TCR beta nucleotide sequences was sequenced per donor, of which about 18% were non-productive. Findings and caveats that apply to the study as a whole: A few of the identified cytomegalovirus-associated TCR beta chains were confirmed in vitro to be specific for cytomegalovirus antigens. For the cohort, immune exposure information was limited to CMV serostatus. In a later analysis, TCR association rates were found to vary across HLA loci, with the most associated TCRs seen for DRB1 alleles and the fewest for HLA-C alleles. In an earlier analysis of over 550 of the donors, most TCR beta V segments were observed in productive rearrangements about 87% or about 30% of the time, broadly matching IMGT annotations. In a later analysis, HLA-associated TCR beta chains were found to be more clonally expanded and to have lower generation probabilities than equally common non-associated chains. Correlated functional status among segregating V segments might reflect linkage disequilibrium, but an unknown experimental factor could not be ruled out. Across donors, most TCR sequences were observed very rarely, whereas some public TCRs were present in many individuals. Seventeen rarely observed V segments, including chromosome 9 orphons, were excluded from the earlier analysis of about 500 of the donors because counts were too low. Strong co-occurrence of HLA alleles, especially DR and DQ, made assigning TCR associations to individual alleles difficult. A further reported finding was that TCR beta sequences accurately predicted the HLA-A and HLA-B alleles for most subjects in the first cohort. This cohort had only TCR beta chains sequenced, and the lack of alpha or paired-chain data limited which features could be detected. In a later analysis, some 17,000 TCR beta sequences were associated with specific HLA alleles at a false discovery rate of 0.05. According to a later genetic analysis, donors in an Asian-associated ancestry cluster had fewer N-insertions in productive TCRs than the approximately 710-donor mean. In a later analysis, most CMV-associated TCR beta chains were found to appear HLA-restricted, with HLA associations seemingly driven largely by CMV exposure. In the study, about 150 TCR beta chains were listed as associated with cytomegalovirus. Because HLA typing was unavailable for some donors at each locus, only the typed subset was used in association tests. According to the authors, the approach could potentially be generalized to other disease states and immunological phenotypes. Some IMGT-functional V segments, including TRBV6-2 and TRBV6-3, could not be told apart with the 87-base-pair reads, so those segments were excluded. In a later analysis, several top co-occurrence clusters were reported to appear linked to parvovirus B19, influenza, CMV and Epstein-Barr virus. Presence/absence analyses assumed roughly uniform sequencing depth across donors, an assumption that may not hold. A cluster of highly shared sequence variants was judged likely to be a technical artifact of the sequencing pipeline. Cytomegalovirus status was reported to be diagnosed by the classifier with high specificity and sensitivity in both the original and validation cohorts. In a later genetic analysis, a missense DCLRE1C variant was associated with V-gene and J-gene trimming of TCR beta chains, and the association was replicated in an independent cohort.

Library method: the immunoSEQ multiplex PCR assay. For the multiplex PCR, a mixture combining 60 forward primers for TCR Vbeta segments and 13 reverse primers for TCR Jbeta segments was used. A multiplex PCR assay on genomic DNA amplified the CDR3 region of rearranged TCR beta genes. Amplified TCR beta libraries were sequenced as 87-base-pair reads on the Illumina HiSeq System. On the authors' methods: In a later analysis, tens of millions of unique TCR beta chains were counted across the 500 to 850 repertoires, and about 9.9 million of these chains were shared by at least two donors. Raw reads were error-corrected and collapsed into unique sequences by a nearest-neighbor algorithm in which closely related sequences were merged to remove PCR and sequencing errors. Alignment of CDR3 sequences to IMGT reference sequences was used to assign V, D and J gene segments. For a sequence to be retained, a match of at least six nucleotides was required to both a V gene segment and a J gene segment. A rearrangement counted as productive if the CDR3 had no stop codons and remained in frame with V and J, and every other rearrangement counted as non-productive. CDR3 was defined by IMGT convention, running from the second conserved V-encoded cysteine to the conserved J-encoded phenylalanine. Sequences without an unambiguous match to a single V gene segment were excluded from the earlier analysis of about 640 of the donors. In an earlier analysis of 587 of the donors, V segments were called functional above 56.7% productive rearrangements and were called segregating when the between-donor standard deviation exceeded 5%. A statistical classification framework was built for diagnosing cytomegalovirus status from the catalog of TCR beta chain sequences. In a later analysis, TCR nucleotide sequences were compared against IMGT/GENE-DB human TR gene sequences so that V and J genes could be assigned. The TCRdist pipeline was used in a later analysis to assign CDR3 sequences and most-parsimonious VDJ recombination scenarios. In a later analysis, every TCR beta chain was defined by the combination of its CDR3 amino acid sequence and its V-gene family, and reads without a unique V-gene family were dropped. In a later analysis, nearly 600 highly shared, low-generation-probability nucleotide sequences were removed to address suspected cross-contamination and a sequencing artifact. In a later analysis, a clonal expansion index was calculated for each public chain from normalized within-repertoire ranks of inferred template counts. Generation probabilities in a later analysis came from a VDJ recombination model fitted to out-of-frame rearrangements, and those results were checked against IGoR. A later analysis scored TCR-TCR, TCR-HLA and TCR-CMV co-occurrence with hypergeometric tests, applying a repertoire-size bias correction to TCR pairs. To estimate false discovery rates, a later analysis permuted the HLA or CMV assignments 20 times. In a later analysis, co-occurring TCRs were grouped using DBSCAN, and TCRdist sequence similarity was added for clustering within HLA-allele-positive subsets. Repertoires with fewer than 30,000 or more than 120,000 public chains were left out of co-occurrence clustering, as were a few repertoires with anomalous nucleotide sharing. TCRdb re-hosts the immuneACCESS table, in-frame sequences only. Its copies lack some clones; in the studies checked, an unresolved V gene accounts for under half of them, and the cause for the rest is not known. For V, J and clone size, that table is used; D and trimming come from the DNA. The sample's table lists a count of approximately 110,000 clones. Approximately 2% of the sample lies in the top ten.

Material: PBMCs. This chain is built from TRBV19 and TRBJ1-5, with the D gene too uncertain to name. This TCR derives from a middle-aged man in good health and CMV-seronegative. The DNA is as follows: TGTGCCAGTAATCCAACCCTGGGGAGGGAGGGCAATCAGCCCCAGCATTTT. This sequence encodes CASNPTLGREGNQPQHF.